These 13 T cell receptor beta chains share one sample of origin, sequenced in a study of regulatory T cells. Points from the study as a whole: In CD3G-deficient patients, conventional CD4+ T cells were enriched for hydrophobic CDR3 residues at positions 6 and 7.

These receptors' antigens are unknown. The PCR used 52 TRBV and 13 TRBJ primers. Clones were sequenced by immunoSEQ multiplex PCR, and TCRdb holds only the in-frame ones, with some missing. The sample consists of roughly 30,000 clones, around 92% of them appearing once. Material for sequencing was conventional CD4+ T cells sorted from blood. All receptors derive from a person under 35 with CD3G deficiency.

The rearrangement links TRBV7-9 to TRBJ2-3; tentatively, D is TRBD1 (6 bases). This CDR3 is built from 14 residues. CDR1 SEHNR and CDR2 FQNEAQ come from the germline V gene (reference sequence). Trimming cost V 5 bases and J 0 bases, with 9 bases left between them. CDR3 nucleotide sequence: TGTGCCAGCAGCACGACAGGAAGCACAGATACGCAGTATTTT. It specifies CASSTTGSTDTQYF.

Points on this clone: This same CDR3 is encoded by further DNA sequences in the sample. The chain is built from TRBV7-9 and TRBJ1-1; D might be TRBD1 (5 bases). CDR3 length: 13 residues. Germline CDR1 and CDR2: SEHNR and FQNEAQ (reference sequence). Trimming removed 5 bases at V and 1 base at J, with 8 bases between. The CDR3 nucleotides are TGTGCCAGCAGCCTGGGGCAGAACACTGAAGCTTTCTTT. Translating gives CASSLGQNTEAFF.

The genes are TRBV21-1 and TRBJ2-1; the listed D gene, TRBD2, was not tested against the DNA. TRBV21-1 is tagged as a pseudogene. CDR3 length equals 20 residues. The CDR3 loop reads CASSTTGLAGESCRYNEQFF. CDR3 bases: TGTGCCAGCAGCACCACTGGACTAGCGGGAGAAAGTTGTCGGTACAATGAGCAGTTCTTC.

This clone was detected once. The rearrangement uses TRBV7-9 and TRBJ1-2; D is unclear. Looked up from germline, CDR1 is SEHNR and CDR2 is FQNEAQ (reference sequence). V dropped 10 bases and J dropped 0 bases, with 21 bases sitting between them. CDR3 length: 16 residues. CDR3 sequence (DNA): TGTGCCACTACACCGTTTTCCGGTAGAGCTAACTATGGCTACACCTTC. Amino acids: CATTPFSGRANYGYTF.

CDR3 loop: CASSLGGRVNEQFF. The CDR3, as DNA: TGTGCCAGCAGCTTAGGCGGGAGGGTCAATGAGCAGTTCTTC. V gene TRBV7-9 combines with J gene TRBJ2-1; the match to TRBD2 covers 9 bases. The junction had 1 base not matched to a gene; V was cut back by 1 base and J by 6 bases. This CDR3 contains 14 residues. In germline, CDR1 is SEHNR, CDR2 FQNEAQ (reference sequence).

The chain recombines TRBV7-2 with TRBJ2-2; 9 nucleotides line up with TRBD2. The V segment lost 2 bases and the J segment 6 bases; nucleotides outside the gene matches: 7. Per germline, CDR1 SGHTA and CDR2 FQGNSA. The CDR3 is 16 amino acids. CDR3 amino acids: CASSLRRGGSPGELFF. CDR3 in DNA: TGTGCCAGCAGCTTACGGCGGGGGGGCAGCCCCGGGGAGCTGTTTTTT. The variable domain in full, with the rest retrieved from reference TRBV7-2 and TRBJ2-2, is GAGVSQSPSNKVTEKGKDVELRCDPISGHTALYWYRQSLGQGLEFLIYFQGNSAPDKSGLPSDRFSAERTGGSVSTLTIQRTQQEDSAVYLCASSLRRGGSPGELFFGEGSRLTVL.

V gene TRBV28 combines with J gene TRBJ2-1, with TRBD2 matching over 12 bases. The CDR3 spans 15 residues. V shed 5 bases, J shed 6 bases, and the junction held 5 bases outside the gene matches. From germline, CDR1 is MDHEN and CDR2 SYDVKM. The CDR3 here is CASSETSGRRNEQFF. CDR3 DNA sequence: TGTGCCAGCAGTGAAACTAGCGGGAGGCGCAATGAGCAGTTCTTC.

The V gene is TRBV6-1, the J gene TRBJ1-4; 8 bases map to TRBD1. The CDR3 is 17 amino acids. In germline, CDR1 is MNHNS, CDR2 SASEGT. J gave up 8 bases and V 1 base, and 12 bases lay outside the gene matches. The CDR3 is CASSEGADRVRREKLFF. The CDR3 DNA follows: TGTGCCAGCAGTGAAGGGGCGGACAGGGTCCGGCGGGAAAAACTGTTTTTT.

The chain links TRBV5-1 to TRBJ2-3, with D perhaps given as TRBD1 or TRBD2 (5 bases each). Trimming removed 2 bases from V and 6 bases from J, with 16 bases in between. The CDR3 has 15 amino acids. Germline V gives CDR1 SGHRS, CDR2 YFSETQ. The CDR3 nucleotides are TGCGCCAGCAGCTTCTCCGGGGCGGGCGGCGATACGCAGTATTTT. This encodes CASSFSGAGGDTQYF.

The chain links TRBV10-3 to TRBJ2-7, with 10 bases aligning to TRBD1. Germline trimming cut 5 bases from V and 7 bases from J; bases unmatched to any gene: 8. Germline V gene data show CDR1 as ENHRY and CDR2 as SYGVKD. The CDR3 has 14 residues. The CDR3 is CAISPGTGVEEQYF. CDR3 nucleotide sequence: TGTGCCATCAGTCCCGGGACAGGGGTTGAGGAGCAGTACTTC.

The chain employs TRBV6-1 and TRBJ2-7; 7 bases align to TRBD2. The CDR3 loop spans 13 amino acids. Germline V gene lookup returns CDR1 MNHNS and CDR2 SASEGT. Unmatched junction bases numbered 4, after V lost 4 bases and J lost 4 bases. CDR3 sequence reads: CASSVWGGYEQYV. CDR3 coding DNA: TGTGCCAGCAGTGTTTGGGGGGGGTACGAGCAGTACGTC.

A single count supports this clone. The chain has TRBV30 and TRBJ2-7; tentatively, D is TRBD1 or TRBD2 (5 bases each). Germline loops: CDR1 GTSNPN, CDR2 SVGIG (reference sequence). The V end lost 3 bases, the J end lost 6 bases, and 12 bases lay between the germline ends. The CDR3 is 12 amino acids. The CDR3 bases are TGTGCCTGGAGGGGACCGGTTACCGAGCAGTACTTC. This encodes CAWRGPVTEQYF.

The chain is built from TRBV5-4 and TRBJ2-5; D is perhaps TRBD2 (6 bases). The CDR3 contains 13 residues. Germline CDR1 SGHNT, CDR2 YYREEE (reference sequence). V was pared by 0 bases and J by 5 bases, with 8 bases between. The CDR3 sequence: CASSLGRAETQYF. The DNA of the CDR3 is TGTGCCAGCAGCTTGGGGAGGGCTGAGACCCAGTACTTC.